Shown below are 13 T cell receptor beta chains from a single sample sequenced in a study of T-cell memory formation after mild COVID-19. TCRdb analysed the 5' RACE reads with MiXCR anew, one entry per CDR3 protein. The table includes roughly 14,000 distinct CDR3 sequences, about a fifth detected once. The material sequenced was PBMCs or a T cell subset sorted from them (not recorded which). These receptors originate from a man younger than 35 who had mild COVID-19 (a few samples of this study predate the infection). Cell type and time point are not known.

Many counts were recorded for this clonotype. This rearrangement joins TRBV7-9 to TRBJ1-1; D remains ambiguous. Germline V CDR1 and CDR2: SEHNR, FQNEAQ (reference sequence). V was pared by 6 bases and J by 12 bases, with 14 bases between. This CDR3 contains 11 residues. In nucleotides, the CDR3 is TGTGCCAGCAGGATCCAAGCTCGGCCTTTCTTT. This gives the protein CASRIQARPFF.

The table lists this clonotype with many counts. The chain recombines TRBV7-9 with TRBJ1-6; 7 bases agree with TRBD1. V shed 5 bases and J 9 bases; nucleotides not matched to a gene: 7. This CDR3 region has 14 residues. Germline V gene lookup returns CDR1 SEHNR and CDR2 FQNEAQ (reference sequence). The CDR3 DNA follows: TGTGCCAGCAGCGCCACAGGGGTGGTTTCACCCCTCCACTTT. Residues: CASSATGVVSPLHF.

This clonotype was recorded only once. The rearrangement links TRBV3-1 to TRBJ2-7, with 7 bases identical to TRBD1. With 4 bases clipped from V and 2 bases from J, the junction kept 8 bases outside the gene matches. The CDR3 has 15 residues. Germline lookup yields CDR1 LGHDT and CDR2 YNNKEL (reference sequence). In nucleotides, the CDR3 is TGTGCCAGCAGCCCCTCAGGGGGACCCACCTACGAGCAGTACTTC. Its protein is CASSPSGGPTYEQYF.

This clonotype was seen repeatedly, ten times or more. This chain connects TRBV5-1 to TRBJ2-7; 9 bases line up with TRBD1. Germline trimming cut 0 bases from V and 4 bases from J; bases unmatched to any gene: 2. Germline V gives CDR1 SGHRS, CDR2 YFSETQ. There are 14 residues in the CDR3. The CDR3 reads CASSLGQGDYEQYF. The CDR3 DNA is TGCGCCAGCAGCTTGGGACAGGGGGATTACGAGCAGTACTTC.

This clonotype was found many times. CDR3 DNA sequence: TGTGCCAGCAGCCTAACGAACACTGAAGCTTTCTTT. Encoded protein: CASSLTNTEAFF. This chain links TRBV5-6 with TRBJ1-1; D unresolved. Germline lookup yields CDR1 SGHDT and CDR2 YYEEEE. The CDR3 runs to 12 residues. V lost 4 bases to trimming and J lost 1 base, with 5 bases between them.

This clonotype has a count of ten or more. CDR3 sequence reads: CASSQVGAGGRIYNEQFF. The CDR3 DNA follows: TGCGCCAGCAGCCAAGTCGGGGCGGGGGGGCGGATTTACAATGAGCAGTTCTTC. V is TRBV4-1 and J is TRBJ2-1; 9 nucleotides match TRBD2. Germline CDR1 reads MGHRA; CDR2 reads YSYEKL. Trimming at V came to 1 base and at J to 4 bases, leaving 11 bases not matched to a gene. The CDR3 runs 18 residues.

This clonotype came up many times. J is TRBJ1-6 and V is TRBV28; D is uncertain. V dropped 5 bases and J dropped 10 bases, with 18 bases sitting between them. The CDR3 consists of 15 residues. The germline V gene has CDR1 MDHEN and CDR2 SYDVKM. As DNA, the CDR3 is TGTGCCAGCAGTACTCCATCGGACCTTAGGTCACCCCTCCACTTT. Translated: CASSTPSDLRSPLHF.

There are many counts of this clonotype. V usage is TRBV6-5 and J usage is TRBJ1-2; a possible D gene is TRBD1 (5 bases). Trimming took off 0 bases at V and 5 bases at J, with 16 bases between the two ends. There are 16 residues in the CDR3. CDR1 is MNHEY and CDR2 is SVGAGI in the germline V gene. DNA of the CDR3: TGTGCCAGCAGTTACTCTTTGGCAGGGAGTTTGTATGGCTACACCTTC. Protein sequence: CASSYSLAGSLYGYTF.

The sample holds many counts of this clonotype. The CDR3 DNA reads as TGTGCCAGCAGTCTACTTCCGACAGCCTACAATGAGCAGTTCTTC. This gives the protein CASSLLPTAYNEQFF. The V call is TRBV28, the J call TRBJ2-1; maybe TRBD1 (5 bases). From germline, CDR1 is MDHEN and CDR2 SYDVKM. The germline V and J ends were trimmed by 5 bases and 2 bases, with 13 bases remaining between them. The CDR3 contains 15 residues.

This clonotype is large in the sample. V usage is TRBV9 and J usage is TRBJ2-7; D is perhaps TRBD2 (5 bases). The CDR3 is made up of 14 amino acids. The V end was cut by 4 bases, the J end by 3 bases, with 14 bases between. The germline V gene has CDR1 SGDLS and CDR2 YYNGEE. The CDR3 sequence is CASSLAGDDYEQYF. Here the CDR3 DNA reads TGTGCCAGCAGCTTAGCCGGGGATGACTACGAGCAGTACTTC.

Many counts were recorded for this clonotype. The V call is TRBV9, the J call TRBJ2-7; a possible D gene is TRBD1 (5 bases). Looked up from germline, CDR1 is SGDLS and CDR2 is YYNGEE. With 0 bases removed from V and 3 bases from J, the gap between germline ends came to 19 bases. The CDR3 sequence is 17 residues long. CDR3 DNA: TGTGCCAGCAGCGTAGGTCCATCGGCAGGGTCAAGCTACGAGCAGTACTTC. Translating it yields CASSVGPSAGSSYEQYF.

The chain joins TRBV7-2 to TRBJ2-2; tentatively, D is TRBD1 (5 bases). There are 17 residues in the CDR3. Germline-derived CDR1 and CDR2 are SGHTA and FQGNSA. Between the trimmed V and J ends, which lost 0 bases and 2 bases, there was a span of 13 bases. Here the CDR3 reads CASSLARYRTNTGELFF. In DNA, the CDR3 is TGTGCCAGCAGCTTAGCGCGGTACAGGACCAACACCGGGGAGCTGTTTTTT.

This clonotype was counted only a few times. This chain connects TRBV2 to TRBJ1-6; D uncertain. Germline lookup yields CDR1 SNHLY and CDR2 FYNNEI. Trimming took off 7 bases at V and 0 bases at J, with 10 bases between the two ends. The CDR3 extends over 15 amino acids. DNA for the CDR3: TGTGCCAGCATCCAACAGAGCTCCTATAATTCACCCCTCCACTTT. Protein: CASIQQSSYNSPLHF.